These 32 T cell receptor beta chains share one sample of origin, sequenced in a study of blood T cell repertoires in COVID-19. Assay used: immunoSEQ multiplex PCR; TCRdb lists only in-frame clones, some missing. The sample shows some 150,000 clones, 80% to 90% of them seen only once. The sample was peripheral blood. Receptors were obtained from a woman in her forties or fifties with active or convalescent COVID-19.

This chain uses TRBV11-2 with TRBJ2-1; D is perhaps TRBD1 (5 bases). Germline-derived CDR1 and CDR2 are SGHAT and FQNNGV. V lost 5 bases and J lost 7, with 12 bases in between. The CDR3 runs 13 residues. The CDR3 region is CASSVRGMNEQFF. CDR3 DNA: TGTGCCAGCAGCGTTAGGGGCATGAATGAGCAGTTCTTC.

The CDR3 DNA reads as TGTGCCAGCCGGGACAGGGGGCAGAACACTGAAGCTTTCTTT. Protein: CASRDRGQNTEAFF. This chain connects TRBV6-6 to TRBJ1-1, with TRBD1 matching over 12 bases. The V gene end was trimmed by 8 bases and the J gene end by 1 base; junction bases not matched to a gene: 2. CDR3 size: 14 residues. CDR1 and CDR2 from the germline V gene are MNHNY and SVGAGI (reference sequence).

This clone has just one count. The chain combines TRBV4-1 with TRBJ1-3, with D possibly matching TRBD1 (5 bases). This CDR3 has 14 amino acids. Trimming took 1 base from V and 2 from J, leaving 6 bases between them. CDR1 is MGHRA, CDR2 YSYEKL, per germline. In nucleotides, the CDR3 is TGCGCCAGCAGCCAAGCGGGGGCTGGAAACACCATATATTTT. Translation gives CASSQAGAGNTIYF.

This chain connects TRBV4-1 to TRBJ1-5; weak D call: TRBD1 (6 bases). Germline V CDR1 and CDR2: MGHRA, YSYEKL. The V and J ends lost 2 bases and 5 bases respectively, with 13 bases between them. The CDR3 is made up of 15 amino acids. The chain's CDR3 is CASSQTDSLYQPQHF. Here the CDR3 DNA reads TGCGCCAGCAGCCAAACGGACAGTCTTTATCAGCCCCAGCATTTT.

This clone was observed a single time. CDR3 loop: CASSIPGTSYEQYF. CDR3 nucleotide sequence: TGTGCCAGTAGTATACCAGGAACCTCCTACGAGCAGTACTTC. The chain has TRBV19 and TRBJ2-7; D unresolved. Germline CDR1 and CDR2: LNHDA and SQIVND (reference sequence). CDR3 length: 14 residues. Trimming took 2 bases from V and 0 from J, leaving 8 bases between them. Using reference TRBV19 and TRBJ2-7 for the parts outside the CDR3, the full variable domain is DGGITQSPKYLFRKEGQNVTLSCEQNLNHDAMYWYRQDPGQGLRLIYYSQIVNDFQKGDIAEGYSVSREKKESFPLTVTSAQKNPTAFYLCASSIPGTSYEQYFGPGTRLTVT.

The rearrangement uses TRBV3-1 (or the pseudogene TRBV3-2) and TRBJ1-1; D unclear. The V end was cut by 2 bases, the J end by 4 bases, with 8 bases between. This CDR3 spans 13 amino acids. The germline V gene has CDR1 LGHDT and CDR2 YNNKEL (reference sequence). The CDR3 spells CASSQWHTTEAFF. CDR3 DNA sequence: TGTGCCAGCAGCCAATGGCACACCACTGAAGCTTTCTTT.

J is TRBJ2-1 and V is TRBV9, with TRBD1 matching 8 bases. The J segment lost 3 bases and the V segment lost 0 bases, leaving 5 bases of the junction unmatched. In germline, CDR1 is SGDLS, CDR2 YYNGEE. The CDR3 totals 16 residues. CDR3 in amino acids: CASSVDPGGYYNEQFF. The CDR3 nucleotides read TGTGCCAGCAGCGTAGATCCAGGGGGCTACTACAATGAGCAGTTCTTC.

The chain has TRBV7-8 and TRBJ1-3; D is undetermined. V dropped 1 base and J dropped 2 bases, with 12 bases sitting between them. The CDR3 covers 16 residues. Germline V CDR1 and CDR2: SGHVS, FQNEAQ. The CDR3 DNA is TGTGCCAGCAGCTTAGGTCAGCGCGGGCCTGGAAACACCATATATTTT. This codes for CASSLGQRGPGNTIYF. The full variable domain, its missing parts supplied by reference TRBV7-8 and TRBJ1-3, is GAGVSQSPRYKVAKRGQDVALRCDPISGHVSLFWYQQALGQGPEFLTYFQNEAQLDKSGLPSDRFFAERPEGSVSTLKIQRTQQEDSAVYLCASSLGQRGPGNTIYFGEGSWLTVV.

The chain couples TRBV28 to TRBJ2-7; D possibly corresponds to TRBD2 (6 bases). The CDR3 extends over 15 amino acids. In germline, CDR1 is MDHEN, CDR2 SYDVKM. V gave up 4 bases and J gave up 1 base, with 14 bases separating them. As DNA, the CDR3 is TGTGCCAGCAGTTCTCCTGGGACTCATTCCTACGAGCAGTACTTC. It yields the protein CASSSPGTHSYEQYF.

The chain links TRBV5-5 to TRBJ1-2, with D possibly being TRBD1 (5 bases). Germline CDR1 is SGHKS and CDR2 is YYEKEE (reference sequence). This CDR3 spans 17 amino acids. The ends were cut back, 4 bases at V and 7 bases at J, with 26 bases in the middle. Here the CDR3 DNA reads TGTGCCAGCAGCCGCCTTCCACAGGTTTCCCTTGAGCCTGGCTACACCTTC. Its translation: CASSRLPQVSLEPGYTF.

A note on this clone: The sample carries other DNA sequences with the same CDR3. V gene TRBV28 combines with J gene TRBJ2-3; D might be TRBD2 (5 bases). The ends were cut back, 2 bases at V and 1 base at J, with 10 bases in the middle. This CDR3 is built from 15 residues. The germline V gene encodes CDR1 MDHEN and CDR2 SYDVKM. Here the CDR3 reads CASSLLAGRTDTQYF. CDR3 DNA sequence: TGTGCCAGCAGTTTACTAGCTGGTCGCACAGATACGCAGTATTTT.

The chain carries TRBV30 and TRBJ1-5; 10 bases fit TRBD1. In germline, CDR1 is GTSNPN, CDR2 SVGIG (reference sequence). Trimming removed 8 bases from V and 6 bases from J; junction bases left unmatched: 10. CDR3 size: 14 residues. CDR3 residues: CASSRGQGGQPQHF. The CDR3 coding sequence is TGTGCCAGCAGTAGAGGACAGGGGGGTCAGCCCCAGCATTTT.

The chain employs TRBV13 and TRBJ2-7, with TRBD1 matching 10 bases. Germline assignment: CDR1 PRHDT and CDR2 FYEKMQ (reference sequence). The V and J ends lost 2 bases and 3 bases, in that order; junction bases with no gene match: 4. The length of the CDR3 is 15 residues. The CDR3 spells CASSLRGQGHYEQYF. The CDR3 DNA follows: TGTGCCAGCAGCTTAAGGGGACAGGGGCACTACGAGCAGTACTTC.

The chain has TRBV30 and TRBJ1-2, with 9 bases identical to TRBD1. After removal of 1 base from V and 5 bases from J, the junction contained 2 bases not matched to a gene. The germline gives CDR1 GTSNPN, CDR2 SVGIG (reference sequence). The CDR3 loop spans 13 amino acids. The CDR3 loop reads CAWSGDRAYGYTF. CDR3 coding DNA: TGTGCCTGGAGTGGGGACAGGGCATATGGCTACACCTTC.

The CDR3 DNA reads TGTGCCAGCAGCCGACTAGCGGGGGGGCTTGAGCAGTACTTC. Protein: CASSRLAGGLEQYF. This chain uses TRBV3-1 (or the pseudogene TRBV3-2) with TRBJ2-7, with TRBD2 matching over 14 bases. This CDR3 contains 14 residues. Germline-derived CDR1 and CDR2 are LGHDT and YNNKEL (reference sequence). V dropped 4 bases and J dropped 7; count of bases not matched to a gene: 3.

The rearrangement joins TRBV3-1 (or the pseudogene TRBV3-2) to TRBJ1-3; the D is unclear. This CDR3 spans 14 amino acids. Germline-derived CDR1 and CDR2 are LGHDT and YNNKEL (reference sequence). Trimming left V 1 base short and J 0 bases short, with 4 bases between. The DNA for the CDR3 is TGTGCCAGCAGCCAAGGGAGCTCTGGAAACACCATATATTTT. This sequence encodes CASSQGSSGNTIYF.

The CDR3 spells CAISSGRNVKDTGELFF. The CDR3 DNA is TGTGCCATCAGTTCCGGGAGGAACGTGAAAGACACCGGGGAGCTGTTTTTT. The chain combines TRBV10-3 with TRBJ2-2; 7 positions agree with TRBD2. The length of the CDR3 is 17 residues. Germline V lookup: CDR1 ENHRY, CDR2 SYGVKD. Trimming took 5 bases from V and 3 from J; bases not matched to a gene: 12.

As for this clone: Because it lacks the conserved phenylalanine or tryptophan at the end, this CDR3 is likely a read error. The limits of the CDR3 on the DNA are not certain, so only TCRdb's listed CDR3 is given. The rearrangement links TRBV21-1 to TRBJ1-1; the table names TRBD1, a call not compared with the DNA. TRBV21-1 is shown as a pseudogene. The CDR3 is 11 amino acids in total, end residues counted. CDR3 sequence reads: CASNWTGAFSR.

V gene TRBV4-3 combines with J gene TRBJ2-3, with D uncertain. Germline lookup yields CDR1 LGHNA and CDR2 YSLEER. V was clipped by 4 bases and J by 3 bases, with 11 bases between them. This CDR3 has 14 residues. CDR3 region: CASSPSPGTDTQYF. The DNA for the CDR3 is TGCGCCAGCAGCCCATCCCCAGGAACAGATACGCAGTATTTT.

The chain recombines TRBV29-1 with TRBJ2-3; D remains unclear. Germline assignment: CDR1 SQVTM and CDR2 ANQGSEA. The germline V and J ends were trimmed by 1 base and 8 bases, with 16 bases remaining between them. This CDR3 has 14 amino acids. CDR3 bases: TGCAGCGTTGAAGGGGTTACGGCCTCAGGTACGCAGTATTTT. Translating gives CSVEGVTASGTQYF.

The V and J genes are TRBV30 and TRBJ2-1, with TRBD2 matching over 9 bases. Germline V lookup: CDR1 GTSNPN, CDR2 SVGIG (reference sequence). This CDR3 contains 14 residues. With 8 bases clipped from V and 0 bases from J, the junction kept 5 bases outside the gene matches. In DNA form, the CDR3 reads TGTGCCACTAGCGGGTGGAGCTCCTACAATGAGCAGTTCTTC. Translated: CATSGWSSYNEQFF.

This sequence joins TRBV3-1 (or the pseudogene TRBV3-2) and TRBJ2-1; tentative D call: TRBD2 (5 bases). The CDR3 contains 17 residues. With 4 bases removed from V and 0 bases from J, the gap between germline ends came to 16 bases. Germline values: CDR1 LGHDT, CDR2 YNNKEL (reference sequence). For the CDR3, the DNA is TGTGCCAGCAGCCCCCGGAGGTTAGGGAGCTCCTACAATGAGCAGTTCTTC. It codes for CASSPRRLGSSYNEQFF.

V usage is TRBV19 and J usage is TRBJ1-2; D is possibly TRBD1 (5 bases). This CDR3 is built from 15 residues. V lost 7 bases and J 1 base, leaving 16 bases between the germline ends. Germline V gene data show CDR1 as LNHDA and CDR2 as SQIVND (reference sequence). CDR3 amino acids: CASTLGSTVNYGYTF. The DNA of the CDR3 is TGTGCCAGTACCCTAGGATCGACAGTTAACTATGGCTACACCTTC.

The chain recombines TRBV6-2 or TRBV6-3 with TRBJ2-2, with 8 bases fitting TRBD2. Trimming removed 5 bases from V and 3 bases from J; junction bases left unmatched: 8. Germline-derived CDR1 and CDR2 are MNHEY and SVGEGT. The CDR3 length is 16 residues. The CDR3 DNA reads TGTGCCAGCAGTCTGACCGCTAGCGGGTACACCGGGGAGCTGTTTTTT. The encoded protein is CASSLTASGYTGELFF.

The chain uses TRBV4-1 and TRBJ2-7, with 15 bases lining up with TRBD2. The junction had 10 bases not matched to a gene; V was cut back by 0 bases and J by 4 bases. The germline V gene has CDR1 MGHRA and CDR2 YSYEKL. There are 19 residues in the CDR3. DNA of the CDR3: TGCGCCAGCAGCCAAGATGGGGCAGGACTAGCGGGGGGGGCTTACGAGCAGTACTTC. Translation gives CASSQDGAGLAGGAYEQYF.

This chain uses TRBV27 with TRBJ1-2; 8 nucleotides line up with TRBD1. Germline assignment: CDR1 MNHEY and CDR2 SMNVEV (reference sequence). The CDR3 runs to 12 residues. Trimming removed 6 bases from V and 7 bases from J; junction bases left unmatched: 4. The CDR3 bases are TGTGCCAGCAGGACAGGGGTATCTGGCTACACCTTC. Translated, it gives CASRTGVSGYTF.

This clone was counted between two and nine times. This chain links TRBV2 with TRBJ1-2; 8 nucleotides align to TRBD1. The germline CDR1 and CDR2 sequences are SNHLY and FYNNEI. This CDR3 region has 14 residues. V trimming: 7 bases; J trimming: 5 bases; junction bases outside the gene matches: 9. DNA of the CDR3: TGTGCCAGCACTCCAGGGGGCGGAGGTTATGGCTACACCTTC. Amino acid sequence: CASTPGGGGYGYTF.

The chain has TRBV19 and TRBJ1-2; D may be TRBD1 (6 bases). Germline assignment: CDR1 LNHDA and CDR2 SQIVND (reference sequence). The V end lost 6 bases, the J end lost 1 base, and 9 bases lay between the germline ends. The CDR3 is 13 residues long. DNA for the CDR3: TGTGCCAGTAGAAGGGACATTAACTATGGCTACACCTTC. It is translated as CASRRDINYGYTF.

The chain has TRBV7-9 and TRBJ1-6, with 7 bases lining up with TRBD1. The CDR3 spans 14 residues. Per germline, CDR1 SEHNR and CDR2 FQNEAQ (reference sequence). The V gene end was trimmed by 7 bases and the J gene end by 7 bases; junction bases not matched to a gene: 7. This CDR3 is CASTTGDTNSPLHF. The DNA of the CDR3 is TGTGCCAGCACCACAGGGGACACCAATTCACCCCTCCACTTT.

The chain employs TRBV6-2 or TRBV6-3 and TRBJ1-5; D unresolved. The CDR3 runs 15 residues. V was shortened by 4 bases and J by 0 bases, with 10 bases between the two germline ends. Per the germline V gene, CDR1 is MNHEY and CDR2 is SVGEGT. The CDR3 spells CASSWRHYSNQPQHF. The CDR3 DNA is TGTGCCAGCAGTTGGAGGCACTATAGCAATCAGCCCCAGCATTTT.

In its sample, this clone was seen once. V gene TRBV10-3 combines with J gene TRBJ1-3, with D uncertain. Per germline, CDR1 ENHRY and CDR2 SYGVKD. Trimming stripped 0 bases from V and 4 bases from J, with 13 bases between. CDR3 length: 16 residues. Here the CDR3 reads CAISESNSRRGNTIYF. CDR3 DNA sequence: TGTGCCATCAGTGAGTCGAACAGCCGAAGGGGAAACACCATATATTTT.

CDR3 sequence (DNA): TGTGCCAGCATTTATTTGACACTAGGGGGCTACGAGCAGTACTTC. It encodes CASIYLTLGGYEQYF. V usage is TRBV6-2 or TRBV6-3 and J usage is TRBJ2-7; D may be TRBD1 (6 bases). CDR3 length: 15 residues. In germline, CDR1 is MNHEY, CDR2 SVGEGT. V lost 7 bases, J lost 3 bases, and 19 bases lay in between.